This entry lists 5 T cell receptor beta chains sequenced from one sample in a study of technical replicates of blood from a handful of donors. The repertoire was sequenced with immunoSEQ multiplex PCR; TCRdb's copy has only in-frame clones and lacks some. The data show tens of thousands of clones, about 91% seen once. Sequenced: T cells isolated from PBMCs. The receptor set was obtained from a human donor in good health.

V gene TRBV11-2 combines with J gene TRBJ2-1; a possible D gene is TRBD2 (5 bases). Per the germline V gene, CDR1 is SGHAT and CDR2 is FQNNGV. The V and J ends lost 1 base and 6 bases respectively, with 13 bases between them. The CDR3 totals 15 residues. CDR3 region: CASSLAGLPGNEQFF. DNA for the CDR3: TGTGCCAGCAGCTTAGCAGGACTTCCTGGCAATGAGCAGTTCTTC. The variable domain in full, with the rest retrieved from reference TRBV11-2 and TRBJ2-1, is EAGVAQSPRYKIIEKRQSVAFWCNPISGHATLYWYQQILGQGPKLLIQFQNNGVVDDSQLPKDRFSAERLKGVDSTLKIQPAKLEDSAVYLCASSLAGLPGNEQFFGPGTRLTVL.

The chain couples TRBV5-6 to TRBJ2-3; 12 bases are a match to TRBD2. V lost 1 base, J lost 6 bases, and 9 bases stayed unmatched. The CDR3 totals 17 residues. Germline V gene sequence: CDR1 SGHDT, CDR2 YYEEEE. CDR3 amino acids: CASSLMPSGRAGDTQYF. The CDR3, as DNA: TGTGCCAGCAGCTTGATGCCTAGCGGGAGGGCCGGGGATACGCAGTATTTT.

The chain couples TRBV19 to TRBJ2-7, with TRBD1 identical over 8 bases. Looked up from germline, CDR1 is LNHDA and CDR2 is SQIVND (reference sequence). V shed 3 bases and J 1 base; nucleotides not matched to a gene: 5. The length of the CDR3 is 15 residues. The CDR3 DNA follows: TGTGCCAGTAGTATTGTCGGGACAGGATCCTACGAGCAGTACTTC. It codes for CASSIVGTGSYEQYF.

CDR3 coding DNA: TGTGCCAGCAGTGATTATGGGACAGGGAGGTTGAAACAGCCCCAGCATTTT. Amino acids: CASSDYGTGRLKQPQHF. The genes are TRBV6-1 and TRBJ1-5; 9 bases are shared with TRBD1. In germline, CDR1 is MNHNS, CDR2 SASEGT. The CDR3 spans 17 residues. V lost 3 bases and J lost 7; bases outside the gene matches: 13.

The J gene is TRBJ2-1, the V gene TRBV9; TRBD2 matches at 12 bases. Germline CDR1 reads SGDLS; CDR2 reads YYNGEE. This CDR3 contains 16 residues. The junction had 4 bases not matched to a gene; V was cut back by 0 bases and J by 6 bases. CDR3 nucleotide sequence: TGTGCCAGCAGCGTAGATTTACTAGCGGGAGGCAATGAGCAGTTCTTC. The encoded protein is CASSVDLLAGGNEQFF.